One and the same sample provided the 2 T cell receptor beta chains below, sequenced in a study of shared T cell receptors in the human thymus. Assay used: immunoSEQ multiplex PCR; TCRdb lists only in-frame clones, some missing. Seen here are under 850,000 clones, 85% to 90% observed once, and the top ten hold approximately 0.01%. This same sample was also part of a study on human thymus T cells.

What was sequenced was thymocytes. These receptor sequences come from a boy younger than two with a congenital heart defect.

The chain employs TRBV27 and TRBJ2-7; the D gene is possibly TRBD2 (7 bases). This CDR3 contains 14 residues. Germline lookup yields CDR1 MNHEY and CDR2 SMNVEV (reference sequence). V lost 4 bases and J 8 bases, leaving 18 bases between the germline ends. In DNA, the CDR3 is TGTGCCAGCAGTTGGGGGAGGGGGGCTTACAAGCAGTACTTC. This translates into CASSWGRGAYKQYF.

The chain links TRBV5-8 to TRBJ2-7; no clear D gene. V gave up 3 bases and J gave up 2 bases, with 9 bases separating them. The CDR3 extends over 13 amino acids. Germline V CDR1 and CDR2: SGHTS, YDEGEE. CDR3 coding DNA: TGTGCCAGCAGCTCTCCGGGTCCCTACGAGCAGTACTTC. The encoded protein is CASSSPGPYEQYF.